One sample yielded the 30 T cell receptor beta chains listed below, sequenced in a study of blood T cells in healthy people across ages (dated by TCRdb to the mid-2010s). The library was obtained by 5' RACE. Reads for this sample came from an Illumina HiSeq 2500. The second PCR ran for about 7 to 11 cycles and used a J-beta primer mix along with a sample-barcoded 5' primer. The public sequencing data were trimmed at Q25 with fastp and processed into clonotypes with MiXCR by TCRdb, which kept only in-frame beta chains. One record per CDR3 amino acid sequence lists the most common genes and DNA. Counted in this sample were 750,000 to 950,000 distinct CDR3 sequences; about 48% of them appeared once. The ten largest clones capture approximately 41% of the sample. Specimen: blood. The receptor set was obtained from an elderly man in good health.

The chain employs TRBV20-1 and TRBJ2-1; 13 nucleotides align to TRBD2. The germline gives CDR1 DFQATT, CDR2 SNEGSKA (reference sequence). The CDR3 runs to 17 residues. V shed 6 bases, J shed 0 bases, and the junction held 8 bases outside the gene matches. Written as DNA, the CDR3 is TGCAGTGCCTACACTAGCGGGAGGGGGAGCTCCTACAATGAGCAGTTCTTC. Its protein product is CSAYTSGRGSSYNEQFF.

The rearrangement links TRBV7-3 to TRBJ2-1; weak D call: TRBD2 (5 bases). TRBJ2-7 matches the DNA end more closely, so the J call is doubtful. Germline loops: CDR1 SGHTA, CDR2 FQGTGA. The CDR3 has 15 amino acids. CDR3 loop: CASSRSAGSYNEQYF. The CDR3 DNA follows: TGTGCCAGCAGCCGTAGCGCCGGCTCCTACAATGAGCAGTACTTC.

The genes are TRBV20-1 and TRBJ2-7, with 9 bases aligning to TRBD2. J lost 2 bases, V lost 3 bases, and 5 bases had no gene match. This CDR3 spans 14 amino acids. Germline CDR1 DFQATT, CDR2 SNEGSKA (reference sequence). In DNA, the CDR3 is TGCAGTGCTAGCGTTAGCGGGAGAACCTACGAGCAGTACTTC. Amino acid sequence: CSASVSGRTYEQYF.

A remark on this clonotype: One end of the junction is discordant with germline, which a read error may explain. CDR3 residues: CAGRGLETLETQYF. Here the CDR3 DNA reads TGTGCCGGCAGAGGACTCGAGACCCTGGAGACCCAGTACTTC. The V call is TRBV27, the J call TRBJ2-5; possible D gene TRBD2, 5 bases. The germline CDR1 and CDR2 sequences are MNHEY and SMNVEV (reference sequence). This CDR3 has 14 amino acids.

This clonotype was seen ten or more times. The rearrangement uses TRBV3-1 and TRBJ2-7; a possible D gene is TRBD2 (6 bases). The CDR3 is 14 residues long. Per germline, CDR1 LGHDT and CDR2 YNNKEL (reference sequence). Trimming took off 0 bases at V and 3 bases at J, with 9 bases between the two ends. The CDR3 DNA reads as TGTGCCAGCAGCCAAGACGGGGGAGGCTACGAGCAGTACTTC. This sequence encodes CASSQDGGGYEQYF.

This clonotype was observed a few times. The CDR3 DNA reads TGCAGCGTGGCGGCTGGGACCCGAGAGGAAAAACTGTTTTTT. Translating it yields CSVAAGTREEKLFF. This chain connects TRBV29-1 to TRBJ1-4, with D perhaps TRBD1 (5 bases). The CDR3 spans 14 residues. V gave up 6 bases and J gave up 8 bases, with 19 bases separating them. Germline lookup yields CDR1 SQVTM and CDR2 ANQGSEA.

On this clonotype: The junction differs from germline at one of its ends, possibly a read error. V usage is TRBV29-1 and J usage is TRBJ2-3; the D gene is possibly TRBD2 (6 bases). Germline CDR1 reads SQVTM; CDR2 reads ANQGSEA. This CDR3 contains 14 residues. The CDR3 protein is CSVVPAGGADTQYF. The CDR3 bases are TGCAGTGTTGTGCCCGCCGGAGGGGCAGATACGCAGTATTTT.

This clonotype was counted between two and nine times. The CDR3 region is CASSLGWGRGPESKNIQYF. The CDR3 DNA follows: TGTGCCAGCAGCTTAGGTTGGGGCAGGGGGCCGGAATCCAAAAACATTCAGTACTTC. The chain links TRBV7-2 to TRBJ2-4, with 8 bases lining up with TRBD1. Germline loops: CDR1 SGHTA, CDR2 FQGNSA. The CDR3 length is 19 residues. The J segment lost 2 bases and the V segment lost 1 base, leaving 13 bases of the junction unmatched.

A few counts support this clonotype. The chain recombines TRBV2 with TRBJ2-3, with D unclear. The germline CDR1 and CDR2 sequences are SNHLY and FYNNEI. The CDR3 sequence is 13 residues long. Trimming stripped 0 bases from V and 14 bases from J, with 15 bases between. Here the CDR3 DNA reads TGTGCCAGCAGTGAAGCAACCAGCAGATACGCGTATTTT. It translates to CASSEATSRYAYF.

This chain connects TRBV7-2 to TRBJ2-7; D possibly corresponds to TRBD1 (6 bases). Germline CDR1 reads SGHTA; CDR2 reads FQGNSA. With 5 bases removed from V and 0 bases from J, the gap between germline ends came to 14 bases. CDR3 size: 15 residues. In DNA form, the CDR3 reads TGTGCCAGCAGCGTATTGTCGGACAGCTCCTACGAGCAGTACTTC. This encodes CASSVLSDSSYEQYF.

This chain uses TRBV29-1 with TRBJ2-5; D gene uncertain. Germline CDR1 and CDR2: SQVTM and ANQGSEA. The CDR3 is 12 amino acids. With 4 bases removed from V and 1 base from J, the gap between germline ends came to 7 bases. CDR3 DNA sequence: TGCAGCGTTGTAGACGGCCAAGAGACCCAGTACTTC. Protein: CSVVDGQETQYF.

This chain links TRBV5-1 with TRBJ1-1; TRBD1 matches at 10 bases. Germline assignment: CDR1 SGHRS and CDR2 YFSETQ. With 7 bases clipped from V and 2 bases from J, the junction kept 5 bases outside the gene matches. The CDR3 totals 14 residues. CDR3 loop: CASGRDRGNTEAFF. The DNA of the CDR3 is TGCGCCAGCGGCCGGGACAGGGGAAACACTGAAGCTTTCTTT.

In its sample, this clonotype was seen a few times. The rearrangement links TRBV5-1 to TRBJ2-7, with D possibly matching TRBD1 (6 bases). Between the trimmed V and J ends, which lost 4 bases and 3 bases, there was a span of 17 bases. The CDR3 is made up of 15 amino acids. The germline gives CDR1 SGHRS, CDR2 YFSETQ. The CDR3 region is CASSPQTGTYYEQYF. The CDR3 DNA follows: TGCGCCAGCAGCCCACAGACAGGCACCTACTACGAGCAGTACTTC.

The chain joins TRBV24-1 to TRBJ2-1; 11 bases match TRBD2. With 1 base clipped from V and 8 bases from J, the junction kept 6 bases outside the gene matches. The CDR3 extends over 16 amino acids. Germline V gene lookup returns CDR1 KGHDR and CDR2 SFDVKD. This CDR3 is CATSDFGLAGGHEQFF. CDR3 in DNA: TGTGCCACCAGTGATTTCGGGCTAGCGGGAGGACATGAGCAGTTCTTC.

There are a few counts of this clonotype. V and J are TRBV12-3 or TRBV12-4 and TRBJ2-1; D gene ambiguous. V was cut by 6 bases and J by 5 bases, with 20 bases left in between. The CDR3 length is 16 residues. Here the CDR3 reads CASSSSTTPINNEQFF. In DNA, the CDR3 is TGTGCCAGCAGCTCTTCTACGACACCCATAAACAATGAGCAGTTCTTC.

This chain links TRBV20-1 with TRBJ2-7; 7 nucleotides line up with TRBD1. The CDR3 is 13 amino acids. V shed 7 bases, J shed 2 bases, and the junction held 8 bases outside the gene matches. Germline V lookup: CDR1 DFQATT, CDR2 SNEGSKA (reference sequence). The chain's CDR3 is CSVRGWGPYEQYF. In DNA, the CDR3 is TGCAGTGTCAGGGGGTGGGGTCCCTACGAGCAGTACTTC.

V is TRBV30 and J is TRBJ2-3; D ambiguous. Germline CDR1 and CDR2: GTSNPN and SVGIG (reference sequence). This CDR3 is 14 amino acids long. V was cut by 4 bases and J by 14 bases, with 25 bases left in between. The CDR3 DNA reads as TGTGCCTGGAACTCCGAGGCAGGCGACCGATACGCGTATTTT. It specifies CAWNSEAGDRYAYF.

This clonotype has just a few counts. The chain carries TRBV25-1 and TRBJ1-5; 9 bases agree with TRBD1. Germline V gene data show CDR1 as MGHDK and CDR2 as SYGVNS. Trimming took 4 bases from V and 5 from J; bases not matched to a gene: 6. The CDR3 has 15 residues. The CDR3 here is CASSGAGTGYQPQHF. The CDR3 coding sequence is TGTGCCAGCAGTGGCGCCGGGACAGGGTATCAGCCCCAGCATTTT.

Written as DNA, the CDR3 is TGTGCCAGTAGTGCAAGCAGGGTTCCGTCCTACGAGCAGTACTTC. It specifies CASSASRVPSYEQYF. The chain uses TRBV19 and TRBJ2-7, with D possibly matching TRBD1 (5 bases). The CDR3 runs 15 residues. Trimming cost V 5 bases and J 1 base, with 15 bases left between them. Germline V gene data show CDR1 as LNHDA and CDR2 as SQIVND (reference sequence).

V is TRBV24-1 and J is TRBJ1-1, with D maybe TRBD1 (5 bases). V was pared by 9 bases and J by 1 base, with 8 bases between. Per the germline V gene, CDR1 is KGHDR and CDR2 is SFDVKD. The length of the CDR3 is 12 residues. In DNA, the CDR3 is TGTGCCACCTCCCAGGGGAACACTGAAGCTTTCTTT. Protein sequence: CATSQGNTEAFF.

The chain uses TRBV29-1 and TRBJ1-1; 10 bases agree with TRBD1. V lost 6 bases and J lost 7; bases outside the gene matches: 11. Germline CDR1 is SQVTM and CDR2 is ANQGSEA. The CDR3 is 14 residues long. The CDR3 sequence is CSVALTGGVSEAFF. DNA for the CDR3: TGCAGCGTGGCCCTGACAGGGGGCGTAAGTGAAGCTTTCTTT.

This clonotype was counted a few times. The rearrangement joins TRBV3-1 to TRBJ2-7, with no clear D. Germline V CDR1 and CDR2: LGHDT, YNNKEL (reference sequence). There are 14 residues in the CDR3. The V and J ends lost 4 bases and 11 bases respectively, with 21 bases between them. Written as DNA, the CDR3 is TGTGCCAGCAGCCCGGACCCGTCGTACGAGACCAAGTACTTC. Translated: CASSPDPSYETKYF.

This clonotype turned up a few times. This rearrangement joins TRBV4-1 to TRBJ1-2; D gene unclear. Trimming shortened V by 0 bases and J by 4 bases, and 9 bases separated the two germline ends. This CDR3 is 14 amino acids long. Germline CDR1 is MGHRA and CDR2 is YSYEKL. CDR3 amino acids: CASSQDRNSYGYTF. The CDR3 DNA reads as TGCGCCAGCAGCCAAGATAGGAACAGCTATGGCTACACCTTC.

The V call is TRBV10-3, the J call TRBJ2-5, with TRBD1 identical over 9 bases. The J call could be wrong; TRBJ2-7 is a better fit for the DNA end. Per the germline V gene, CDR1 is ENHRY and CDR2 is SYGVKD. The CDR3 covers 13 residues. The CDR3 protein is CAIRGQGAYEQYF. The CDR3 DNA follows: TGTGCCATCAGGGGACAGGGTGCCTACGAGCAGTACTTC.

Worth noting for this clonotype: A read error is possible here, since a much larger clone lies one base away. The CDR3: CASSLAGGTRSDNEQFF. CDR3 DNA sequence: TGTGCCAGCAGCTTAGCAGGGGGGACACGCTCCGACAATGAGCAGTTCTTC. The chain couples TRBV7-2 to TRBJ2-1; D tentatively fits TRBD1 or TRBD2 (6 bases each). CDR1 SGHTA and CDR2 FQGNSA come from the germline V gene. The CDR3 consists of 17 residues.

This clonotype turned up a few times. CDR3 DNA: TGTGCCAGCAGCTTGGTGTACGGGGATACGCAGTATTTT. This gives the protein CASSLVYGDTQYF. This chain uses TRBV5-6 with TRBJ2-3; no firm D call. V lost 0 bases and J 6 bases, leaving 8 bases between the germline ends. The CDR3 is 13 amino acids. Germline V gives CDR1 SGHDT, CDR2 YYEEEE.

This clonotype was seen a handful of times. The V and J genes are TRBV25-1 and TRBJ2-1; 10 positions agree with TRBD2. Per the germline V gene, CDR1 is MGHDK and CDR2 is SYGVNS. J lost 9 bases, V lost 4 bases, and 12 bases had no gene match. The CDR3 is 16 amino acids. In nucleotides, the CDR3 is TGTGCCAGCAGTGGTGGAGCGGGAGGGCCTTCCAGTGAGCAGTTCTTC. It yields the protein CASSGGAGGPSSEQFF.

This clonotype was seen more than once but under ten times. The chain carries TRBV7-2 and TRBJ2-7, with D unclear. CDR3 length: 12 amino acids. Germline V gene lookup returns CDR1 SGHTA and CDR2 FQGNSA. Trimming cost V 5 bases and J 7 bases, with 12 bases left between them. CDR3 residues: CASSPLPGEQYF. CDR3 in DNA: TGTGCCAGCAGCCCCCTACCCGGGGAGCAGTACTTC.

This clonotype came up many times. This chain connects TRBV7-2 to TRBJ2-7; D uncertain. The V end was cut by 1 base, the J end by 2 bases, with 9 bases between. This CDR3 is 14 amino acids long. Germline V CDR1 and CDR2: SGHTA, FQGNSA. CDR3 protein: CASSLGGITYEQYF. The CDR3 DNA reads TGTGCCAGCAGCTTAGGAGGAATCACCTACGAGCAGTACTTC. The full variable domain, rest sourced from reference TRBV7-2 and TRBJ2-7, is GAGVSQSPSNKVTEKGKDVELRCDPISGHTALYWYRQSLGQGLEFLIYFQGNSAPDKSGLPSDRFSAERTGGSVSTLTIQRTQQEDSAVYLCASSLGGITYEQYFGPGTRLTVT.

The genes are TRBV28 and TRBJ2-3, with D maybe TRBD1 (5 bases). V gave up 4 bases and J gave up 2 bases, with 19 bases separating them. CDR3 length: 17 residues. Germline V CDR1 and CDR2: MDHEN, SYDVKM. CDR3 sequence (DNA): TGTGCCAGCAGTTCTACCCTAAAACAGGACAACACAGATACGCAGTATTTT. It codes for CASSSTLKQDNTDTQYF. Full variable domain (missing parts from reference TRBV28 and TRBJ2-3): DVKVTQSSRYLVKRTGEKVFLECVQDMDHENMFWYRQDPGLGLRLIYFSYDVKMKEKGDIPEGYSVSREKKERFSLILESASTNQTSMYLCASSSTLKQDNTDTQYFGPGTRLTVL.